The 27 T cell receptor beta chains listed next were all sequenced from one sample in a study of patients and donors after allogeneic stem cell transplantation. TCRdb itself ran the RT-PCR reads through MiXCR, one entry per CDR3 protein. The sample shows about 25,000 distinct CDR3 sequences, roughly 43% of them seen only once. Sequencing was performed on blood, either unsorted or a sorted T cell fraction (not recorded which). The receptors were sampled from a human donor who was either an allogeneic HSCT recipient or a stem cell or donor lymphocyte infusion donor (not recorded which). It is not recorded whose cells these are; they may come from a transplant donor.

This rearrangement joins TRBV27 to TRBJ1-1; D gene ambiguous. Germline CDR1 is MNHEY and CDR2 is SMNVEV (reference sequence). The length of the CDR3 is 13 residues. With 3 bases removed from V and 1 base from J, the gap between germline ends came to 6 bases. CDR3 region: CASSFEGNTEAFF. In DNA, the CDR3 is TGTGCCAGCAGTTTTGAGGGGAACACTGAAGCTTTCTTT.

The chain uses TRBV20-1 and TRBJ1-2; 8 positions agree with TRBD1. Germline CDR1 DFQATT, CDR2 SNEGSKA (reference sequence). This CDR3 is built from 12 residues. Unmatched junction bases numbered 3, after V lost 5 bases and J lost 4 bases. The CDR3, as DNA: TGCAGTGCTTTGACAGGGGCCTATGGCTACACCTTC. Its translation is CSALTGAYGYTF.

This sequence joins TRBV11-2 and TRBJ1-4, with D hard to call. The CDR3 runs 15 residues. Germline V gene sequence: CDR1 SGHAT, CDR2 FQNNGV. The V gene lost 5 bases and the J gene lost 7 bases, with 17 bases spanning the gap. The CDR3, as DNA: TGTGCCAGCAGCACCCTTCGAGCCCATCGTGAAAAACTGTTTTTT. Its translation is CASSTLRAHREKLFF. The whole variable domain, filled in from reference TRBV11-2 and TRBJ1-4, reads EAGVAQSPRYKIIEKRQSVAFWCNPISGHATLYWYQQILGQGPKLLIQFQNNGVVDDSQLPKDRFSAERLKGVDSTLKIQPAKLEDSAVYLCASSTLRAHREKLFFGSGTQLSVL.

This clonotype appeared a few times. V is TRBV5-1 and J is TRBJ2-1; tentatively, D is TRBD2 (5 bases). Germline loops: CDR1 SGHRS, CDR2 YFSETQ. With 0 bases removed from V and 2 bases from J, the gap between germline ends came to 12 bases. CDR3 length: 16 residues. The CDR3 DNA reads as TGCGCCAGCAGCTTGGCCGAGGGTTTGGCCTACAATGAGCAGTTCTTC. Translating it yields CASSLAEGLAYNEQFF.

In its sample, this clonotype was seen once. Since no conserved phenylalanine or tryptophan closes the CDR3, a read error is the likely cause. In nucleotides, the CDR3 is TGTGCCAGTGCCACAGGGGCCAATTCACCCCTCCACTTG. It specifies CASATGANSPLHL. V usage is TRBV2 and J usage is TRBJ1-6, with 7 bases fitting TRBD1. The CDR3 totals 13 residues. V was pared by 9 bases and J by 7 bases, with 6 bases of the junction left unmatched. Germline CDR1 SNHLY, CDR2 FYNNEI.

The chain has TRBV6-2 or TRBV6-3 and TRBJ2-3; 14 nucleotides agree with TRBD2. This CDR3 is 17 amino acids long. From germline, CDR1 is MNHEY and CDR2 SVGEGT. V trimming: 5 bases; J trimming: 0 bases; junction bases outside the gene matches: 4. CDR3: CASSLGLAGASTDTQYF. The CDR3, as DNA: TGTGCCAGCAGTCTGGGACTAGCGGGGGCCAGCACAGATACGCAGTATTTT.

The V call is TRBV20-1, the J call TRBJ2-1, with D maybe TRBD2 (5 bases). The CDR3 runs to 16 residues. Trimming removed 2 bases from V and 5 bases from J, with 19 bases in between. Germline V gene data show CDR1 as DFQATT and CDR2 as SNEGSKA (reference sequence). CDR3 in amino acids: CSARKEGGWRNNEQFF. The CDR3 DNA reads as TGCAGTGCTAGAAAAGAAGGAGGATGGCGGAACAATGAGCAGTTCTTC.

The CDR3 region has the DNA TGCAGTGCTAGCCCCAACAAGGGGGGATCCTACAATGAGCAGTTCTTC. This codes for CSASPNKGGSYNEQFF. The chain has TRBV20-1 and TRBJ2-1; possibly TRBD1 or TRBD2 for D (6 bases each). Per the germline V gene, CDR1 is DFQATT and CDR2 is SNEGSKA (reference sequence). CDR3 length: 16 residues. Trimming removed 3 bases from V and 1 base from J, with 16 bases in between.

This clonotype has a handful of counts. V gene TRBV10-1 combines with J gene TRBJ1-5, with D tentatively TRBD1 (6 bases). V lost 5 bases, J lost 0 bases, and 11 bases lay in between. Germline CDR1 and CDR2: WNHNN and SYGVQD (reference sequence). CDR3 length equals 15 residues. This chain's CDR3 is CASSQGHGSNQPQHF. The CDR3 DNA reads TGCGCCAGCAGTCAGGGACATGGTAGCAATCAGCCCCAGCATTTT.

The chain couples TRBV11-2 to TRBJ1-1; 8 nucleotides line up with TRBD1. The CDR3 is 13 amino acids. Losses at the gene ends were 4 bases for V and 5 bases for J; bases not matched to a gene: 3. Germline V lookup: CDR1 SGHAT, CDR2 FQNNGV. The CDR3 here is CASSSRTGTEAFF. Here the CDR3 DNA reads TGTGCCAGCAGCTCCCGGACAGGGACTGAAGCTTTCTTT.

This clonotype came up a few times. V gene TRBV20-1 combines with J gene TRBJ2-1; no clear D gene. Germline CDR1 and CDR2: DFQATT and SNEGSKA (reference sequence). The CDR3 runs to 13 residues. V was cut by 4 bases and J by 0 bases, with 7 bases left in between. CDR3 nucleotides: TGCAGTGCTACCCCGTTCTCCTACAATGAGCAGTTCTTC. This codes for CSATPFSYNEQFF.

This clonotype counts as medium-sized. The chain combines TRBV3-1 with TRBJ2-7; possibly TRBD1 for D (5 bases). Trimming removed 3 bases at V and 0 bases at J, with 12 bases between. The CDR3 runs to 15 residues. Germline assignment: CDR1 LGHDT and CDR2 YNNKEL (reference sequence). The CDR3 reads CASSQGIQDSYEQYF. As DNA, the CDR3 is TGTGCCAGCAGCCAGGGGATACAGGACTCCTACGAGCAGTACTTC.

This clonotype has only a few counts. The chain combines TRBV5-1 with TRBJ1-6, with 9 bases lining up with TRBD1. Germline V gives CDR1 SGHRS, CDR2 YFSETQ. The CDR3 is 16 residues long. Trimming cost V 0 bases and J 14 bases; bases outside gene matches: 12. The CDR3 sequence: CASSLGGTGPSEALHF. DNA of the CDR3: TGCGCCAGCAGCTTGGGCGGGACAGGGCCCTCTGAGGCCCTCCACTTT.

The chain carries TRBV25-1 and TRBJ2-7, with 10 bases identical to TRBD1. Germline CDR1 reads MGHDK; CDR2 reads SYGVNS. The junction had 4 bases not matched to a gene; V was cut back by 7 bases and J by 4 bases. This CDR3 contains 13 residues. CDR3 in DNA: TGTGCCAGCAAAGGGACAGGGGAATACGAGCAGTACTTC. Translated, it gives CASKGTGEYEQYF.

The chain links TRBV20-1 to TRBJ1-1, with TRBD1 matching over 7 bases. The CDR3 spans 16 residues. Germline trimming cut 5 bases from V and 0 bases from J; bases unmatched to any gene: 12. Per the germline V gene, CDR1 is DFQATT and CDR2 is SNEGSKA (reference sequence). The CDR3 protein is CSAQDRESLLNTEAFF. CDR3 sequence (DNA): TGCAGTGCTCAAGACAGGGAGTCCCTATTGAACACTGAAGCTTTCTTT.

The chain uses TRBV10-3 and TRBJ1-2; D might be TRBD1 (6 bases). The CDR3 has 15 residues. In germline, CDR1 is ENHRY, CDR2 SYGVKD. Trimming removed 2 bases at V and 4 bases at J, with 14 bases between. For the CDR3, the DNA is TGTGCCATCAGTGAGCGTGACAGGTGGGGCTATGGCTACACCTTC. Translating gives CAISERDRWGYGYTF.

This chain connects TRBV12-3 or TRBV12-4 to TRBJ2-2, with TRBD1 identical over 9 bases. This CDR3 is 16 amino acids long. Trimming at V came to 4 bases and at J to 5 bases, leaving 8 bases not matched to a gene. The CDR3: CASSSGTGRVTGELFF. The CDR3 region has the DNA TGTGCCAGCAGTTCCGGGACAGGGCGTGTAACCGGGGAGCTGTTTTTT.

This clonotype appeared a few times. The chain recombines TRBV5-1 with TRBJ2-2; D possibly matches TRBD1 or TRBD2 (5 bases each). The germline V gene encodes CDR1 SGHRS and CDR2 YFSETQ. V was trimmed by 0 bases and J by 4 bases, leaving 7 bases between them. The CDR3 covers 14 residues. The CDR3 DNA is TGCGCCAGCAGCTTGGCAGGGAGCACCGGGGAGCTGTTTTTT. Encoded protein: CASSLAGSTGELFF.

This clonotype was seen many times. This chain uses TRBV3-1 with TRBJ1-5, with D hard to call. The CDR3 is 12 amino acids. V gave up 1 base and J gave up 6 bases, with 4 bases separating them. Germline assignment: CDR1 LGHDT and CDR2 YNNKEL (reference sequence). The CDR3 region has the DNA TGTGCCAGCAGCCAAGGGCGTCAGCCCCAGCATTTT. Residues: CASSQGRQPQHF.

Concerning this clonotype: A much larger clone differs by one base, so this may be a read error. The DNA of the CDR3 is TGTGCCAGCTGCCAGCGTCGGGGGCCTTATGGCTACACCTTC. Its protein product is CASCQRRGPYGYTF. The genes are TRBV27 and TRBJ1-2; possibly TRBD1 for D (6 bases). V gave up 8 bases and J gave up 5 bases, with 18 bases separating them. Germline loops: CDR1 MNHEY, CDR2 SMNVEV (reference sequence). This CDR3 has 14 residues.

This chain links TRBV7-9 with TRBJ2-5; TRBD1 matches at 7 bases. The CDR3 has 15 residues. Germline assignment: CDR1 SEHNR and CDR2 FQNEAQ (reference sequence). Germline trimming cut 5 bases from V and 5 bases from J; bases unmatched to any gene: 11. The CDR3 sequence: CASSHLVGGEETQYF. CDR3 DNA: TGTGCCAGCAGCCATCTCGTAGGGGGCGAGGAGACCCAGTACTTC.

The chain employs TRBV29-1 and TRBJ2-7; TRBD2 aligns across 11 bases. CDR1 and CDR2 (germline): SQVTM, ANQGSEA. This CDR3 region has 13 residues. V lost 5 bases, J lost 3 bases, and 3 bases stayed unmatched. CDR3 DNA sequence: TGCAGCGTTACTAGCGGGAGAGGCTACGAGCAGTACTTC. This codes for CSVTSGRGYEQYF.

Within the sample, this clonotype is medium-sized. The chain carries TRBV20-1 and TRBJ1-1; no definite D call. The CDR3 contains 13 residues. The germline gives CDR1 DFQATT, CDR2 SNEGSKA (reference sequence). V shed 6 bases and J shed 1 base, with 12 bases lying between them. Here the CDR3 reads CSAPSGQNTEAFF. CDR3 nucleotide sequence: TGCAGTGCCCCCTCTGGGCAGAACACTGAAGCTTTCTTT.

The J gene is TRBJ1-6, the V gene TRBV20-1, with a tentative D call TRBD1 (6 bases). From germline, CDR1 is DFQATT and CDR2 SNEGSKA (reference sequence). This CDR3 spans 19 amino acids. Trimming removed 3 bases from V and 4 bases from J, with 25 bases in between. CDR3 sequence reads: CSASPQGWGSGPYNSPLHF. CDR3 sequence (DNA): TGCAGTGCTAGCCCCCAGGGGTGGGGCTCCGGTCCGTATAATTCACCCCTCCACTTT.

V and J are TRBV7-8 and TRBJ1-5; 8 bases are shared with TRBD1. The CDR3 has 15 amino acids. In germline, CDR1 is SGHVS, CDR2 FQNEAQ. The trim removed 1 base at V and 5 bases at J, leaving 4 bases unmatched. The CDR3, as DNA: TGTGCCAGCAGCTTAGAGGACAGGGTTTATCAGCCCCAGCATTTT. Encoded protein: CASSLEDRVYQPQHF.

The chain carries TRBV3-1 and TRBJ1-6; no definite D call. The CDR3 runs to 15 residues. V lost 1 base and J 11 bases, leaving 15 bases between the germline ends. Germline values: CDR1 LGHDT, CDR2 YNNKEL (reference sequence). The CDR3 loop reads CASSQAELKAAPLHF. CDR3 DNA: TGTGCCAGCAGCCAAGCGGAACTGAAGGCGGCACCCCTCCACTTT.

This rearrangement joins TRBV24-1 to TRBJ1-5; no firm D call. In germline, CDR1 is KGHDR, CDR2 SFDVKD. There are 16 residues in the CDR3. Trimming took off 3 bases at V and 0 bases at J, with 11 bases between the two ends. The DNA of the CDR3 is TGTGCCACCAGTGATACGGGGATTCCTAGCAATCAGCCCCAGCATTTT. This translates into CATSDTGIPSNQPQHF.